A selection of T cell receptor beta chains follows, all from one sample in a study of T cells in Graves' hyperthyroidism and ophthalmopathy. TCRdb called the multiplex PCR reads again in MiXCR, with one record for every CDR3 protein. The repertoire holds fewer than 700,000 distinct CDR3 sequences, with roughly 18% as singletons. Sequenced sample: blood. Receptor source: a woman in her late teens or twenties with Graves' ophthalmopathy. CDR3s include the opening cysteine and the closing phenylalanine or tryptophan. D genes are given only for firm matches. Size is omitted from some rows. Given values are once, few, many or a class for expanded clones.

clone size: once
J gene: TRBJ1-2
V gene: TRBV20-1
D gene: NA
CDR3 DNA: TGCAGTGCTCTGAACGGGGGCGGTGGCTACACCTTC
CDR3 protein: CSALNGGGGYTF

clone size: many
J gene: TRBJ1-5
V gene: TRBV7-8
D gene: NA
CDR3 DNA: TGTGCCAGCAGTGGGCGGGACGGGTATAATCAGCCCCAGCATTTT
CDR3 protein: CASSGRDGYNQPQHF

clone size: many
J gene: TRBJ2-7
V gene: TRBV7-2
D gene: NA
CDR3 DNA: TGTGCCAGCAGCCGGCAGGACGGGCTCTACGAGCAGTACTTC
CDR3 protein: CASSRQDGLYEQYF

clone size: NA
J gene: TRBJ1-3
V gene: TRBV30
D gene: NA
CDR3 DNA: TGTGCCTGGAGTGTAAGAGGCTGGCCTGGAAACACCATATATTTT
CDR3 protein: CAWSVRGWPGNTIYF

clone size: many
J gene: TRBJ2-7
V gene: TRBV5-1
D gene: TRBD2
CDR3 DNA: TGCGCCAGCAGCGGGACTAGCTCCTACGAGCAGTACTTC
CDR3 protein: CASSGTSSYEQYF

clone size: many
J gene: TRBJ2-7
V gene: TRBV10-3
D gene: TRBD2
CDR3 DNA: TGTGCCATCAGTATGGGACTAGCGGGAGGCGAGCAGTACTTC
CDR3 protein: CAISMGLAGGEQYF

clone size: many
J gene: TRBJ2-1
V gene: TRBV30
D gene: NA
CDR3 DNA: TGTGCCTGGGAAACAGGGGAGGAGTACAATGAGCAGTTCTTC
CDR3 protein: CAWETGEEYNEQFF

clone size: many
J gene: TRBJ1-1
V gene: TRBV2
D gene: TRBD1
CDR3 DNA: TGTGCCAGCAGGGCTCAGGGGGCCCTCACTGAAGCTTTCTTT
CDR3 protein: CASRAQGALTEAFF

clone size: few
J gene: TRBJ1-5
V gene: TRBV6-1
D gene: NA
CDR3 DNA: TGTGCCAGCAGTGAACCAGGGACCGGCGGCCAGCCCCAGCATTTT
CDR3 protein: CASSEPGTGGQPQHF

clone size: many
J gene: TRBJ2-5
V gene: TRBV20-1
D gene: TRBD2
CDR3 DNA: TGCAGTGCTAGTGTTAGCGGGTCGCAAGAGACCCAGTACTTC
CDR3 protein: CSASVSGSQETQYF

clone size: many
J gene: TRBJ2-4
V gene: TRBV27
D gene: NA
CDR3 DNA: TGTCCCCAGCGGTCCAAAAACATTCAGTACTTC
CDR3 protein: CPQRSKNIQYF

clone size: few
J gene: TRBJ2-3
V gene: TRBV20-1
D gene: TRBD2
CDR3 DNA: TGCAGCGCCGGGGGGGCGGGAGGGTCTAGCACAGATACGCAGTATTTT
CDR3 protein: CSAGGAGGSSTDTQYF

clone size: NA
J gene: TRBJ2-3
V gene: TRBV7-3
D gene: TRBD2
CDR3 DNA: TGTGCCAGCAGCCCCCCTAGCGGTACAGATACGCAGTATTTT
CDR3 protein: CASSPPSGTDTQYF

clone size: NA
J gene: TRBJ2-4
V gene: TRBV27
D gene: NA
CDR3 DNA: TGTGCCAGCGCCCTAGTGGGGGGTGACTTCAGCAAAAACATTCAGTACTTC
CDR3 protein: CASALVGGDFSKNIQYF

clone size: many
J gene: TRBJ2-2
V gene: TRBV29-1
D gene: NA
CDR3 DNA: TGCAGGGTAATCCGGGATCTTGGCACCGGGGAGCTGTTTTTT
CDR3 protein: CRVIRDLGTGELFF

clone size: many
J gene: TRBJ2-2
V gene: TRBV27
D gene: TRBD2
CDR3 DNA: TGTGCCAGCAGCCCAGCGGGAGCCCCGAACACCGGGGAGCTGTTTTTT
CDR3 protein: CASSPAGAPNTGELFF

clone size: few
J gene: TRBJ1-2
V gene: TRBV29-1
D gene: NA
CDR3 DNA: TGCAGCGCCCTTCCCCGGGGGACTTATGGCTACACCTTC
CDR3 protein: CSALPRGTYGYTF

clone size: few
J gene: TRBJ2-7
V gene: TRBV4-1
D gene: NA
CDR3 DNA: TGCGCCAGCAGCTCCATGGCCGGGGGGCCGGGAGAGCAGTACTTC
CDR3 protein: CASSSMAGGPGEQYF

clone size: few
J gene: TRBJ2-3
V gene: TRBV7-3
D gene: NA
CDR3 DNA: TGTGCCAGCAGCGTAAACAGGGGCACAGATACGCAGTATTTT
CDR3 protein: CASSVNRGTDTQYF

clone size: NA
J gene: TRBJ2-7
V gene: TRBV12-3/TRBV12-4
D gene: TRBD2
CDR3 DNA: TGTGCCAGCAGTTTGGCGACTAGCGGGACCTACGAGCAGTACTTC
CDR3 protein: CASSLATSGTYEQYF

clone size: NA
J gene: TRBJ2-1
V gene: TRBV27
D gene: NA
CDR3 DNA: TGTGCCGGCAGTCCCCAAAGCGGCACAGGGTTCCTTGCCCCCTACAATGAGCAGTTCTTC
CDR3 protein: CAGSPQSGTGFLAPYNEQFF

clone size: few
J gene: TRBJ2-3
V gene: TRBV20-1
D gene: TRBD1
CDR3 DNA: TGCAGTGCTAGAGGGACAGGGATTTGGACAGATACGCAGTATTTT
CDR3 protein: CSARGTGIWTDTQYF

clone size: few
J gene: TRBJ1-5
V gene: TRBV6-1
D gene: TRBD1
CDR3 DNA: TGTGCCAGCAGTGAGGACAGGGGGCAAGGTCAGCCCCAGCATTTT
CDR3 protein: CASSEDRGQGQPQHF

clone size: NA
J gene: TRBJ1-3
V gene: TRBV7-9
D gene: NA
CDR3 DNA: TGTGCCAGCAGTTCCCGCACCCCTCGGGTTACTGGAAACACCATATATTTT
CDR3 protein: CASSSRTPRVTGNTIYF

clone size: NA
J gene: TRBJ1-1
V gene: TRBV5-1
D gene: NA
CDR3 DNA: TGCGCCAGCAGCTTGGGGGAGTGGAGGGACACTGAAGCTTTCTTT
CDR3 protein: CASSLGEWRDTEAFF

clone size: few
J gene: TRBJ2-2
V gene: TRBV7-6
D gene: NA
CDR3 DNA: TGTGCCAGCAGCTTCTCAGCGGGTAACACCGGGGAGCTGTTTTTT
CDR3 protein: CASSFSAGNTGELFF

clone size: many
J gene: TRBJ2-7
V gene: TRBV12-3/TRBV12-4
D gene: NA
CDR3 DNA: TGTGCCAGCAGTTCTTCCCTCCAGGGCTACGAGCAGTACTTC
CDR3 protein: CASSSSLQGYEQYF

clone size: many
J gene: TRBJ1-1
V gene: TRBV20-1
D gene: NA
CDR3 DNA: TGCAGTGCTAGAGATAAGCGGCGGAACACTGAAGCTTTCTTT
CDR3 protein: CSARDKRRNTEAFF

clone size: few
J gene: TRBJ2-2
V gene: TRBV6-5
D gene: NA
CDR3 DNA: TGTGCCAGCAGTTACCTGGACGCCACCGGGGAGCTGTTTTTT
CDR3 protein: CASSYLDATGELFF

clone size: NA
J gene: TRBJ1-4
V gene: TRBV5-4
D gene: TRBD1
CDR3 DNA: TGTGCCAGCAGCCTGTACCGTGGACAGGGTGATGAAAAACTGTTTTTT
CDR3 protein: CASSLYRGQGDEKLFF

clone size: many
J gene: TRBJ2-5
V gene: TRBV12-3/TRBV12-4
D gene: NA
CDR3 DNA: TGTGCCAGCACTCTTGCGGCTGAGGAGACCCAGTACTTC
CDR3 protein: CASTLAAEETQYF

clone size: many
J gene: TRBJ2-5
V gene: TRBV20-1
D gene: TRBD2
CDR3 DNA: TGCAGTGCTAGAGATATCCGGCGGGGGGTTCGAGAGACCCAGTACTTC
CDR3 protein: CSARDIRRGVRETQYF

clone size: many
J gene: TRBJ2-2
V gene: TRBV7-8
D gene: NA
CDR3 DNA: TGTGCCAGCAGCTTTCGGACCCAGAACACCGGGGAGCTGTTTTTT
CDR3 protein: CASSFRTQNTGELFF

clone size: many
J gene: TRBJ2-7
V gene: TRBV20-1
D gene: TRBD1
CDR3 DNA: TGCAGTGCGACAGACGGGACAGGGATGCACGAGCAGTACTTC
CDR3 protein: CSATDGTGMHEQYF

clone size: NA
J gene: TRBJ2-7
V gene: TRBV13
D gene: TRBD2
CDR3 DNA: TGTGCCAGCAGCTTCCCGGGGGGGAGCACGGACGAGCAGTACTTC
CDR3 protein: CASSFPGGSTDEQYF

clone size: NA
J gene: TRBJ2-2
V gene: TRBV30
D gene: NA
CDR3 DNA: TGTGCCTGGCTGCCGGGACATTGGCCCGGGGAGCTGTTTTTT
CDR3 protein: CAWLPGHWPGELFF

clone size: many
J gene: TRBJ2-1
V gene: TRBV20-1
D gene: NA
CDR3 DNA: TGCAGCGGATTCTTGACAGATTACAATGAGCAGTTCTTC
CDR3 protein: CSGFLTDYNEQFF

clone size: many
J gene: TRBJ1-1
V gene: TRBV28
D gene: NA
CDR3 DNA: TGTGCCAGCAGTTTGTGGGGGGAGGTCACTGAAGCTTTCTTT
CDR3 protein: CASSLWGEVTEAFF

clone size: NA
J gene: TRBJ2-1
V gene: TRBV5-8
D gene: NA
CDR3 DNA: TGTGCCAGCAGCTTCCCCCGCTCGGCATCCATACACAATGAGCAGTTCTTC
CDR3 protein: CASSFPRSASIHNEQFF

clone size: many
J gene: TRBJ1-5
V gene: TRBV20-1
D gene: NA
CDR3 DNA: TGCAGTTCAGGACCGGGATCGATCTATCAGCCCCAGCATTTT
CDR3 protein: CSSGPGSIYQPQHF

clone size: many
J gene: TRBJ1-5
V gene: TRBV28
D gene: TRBD1
CDR3 DNA: TGTGCCAGCAGCTCCGGACAGGGGTTCAGCAATCAGCCCCAGCATTTT
CDR3 protein: CASSSGQGFSNQPQHF

clone size: NA
J gene: TRBJ2-1
V gene: TRBV6-1
D gene: TRBD1
CDR3 DNA: TGTGCCAGCTCCCGGGACAGTGACAATGAGCAGTTCTTC
CDR3 protein: CASSRDSDNEQFF

clone size: NA
J gene: TRBJ2-1
V gene: TRBV7-3
D gene: TRBD2
CDR3 DNA: TGTGCCAGCAGCTCTCCGGGACTAGCGGGGGGGTACAATGAGCAGTTCTTC
CDR3 protein: CASSSPGLAGGYNEQFF

clone size: NA
J gene: TRBJ2-5
V gene: TRBV20-1
D gene: TRBD2
CDR3 DNA: TGCAGTGCTTTATCAATGGCGGGAGATTGGGAGACCCAGTACTTC
CDR3 protein: CSALSMAGDWETQYF

clone size: many
J gene: TRBJ1-4
V gene: TRBV28
D gene: TRBD1
CDR3 DNA: TGTGCCAGCAGTGGGGACAGGTCTAATGAAAAACTGTTTTTT
CDR3 protein: CASSGDRSNEKLFF

clone size: NA
J gene: TRBJ1-1
V gene: TRBV6-2/TRBV6-3
D gene: TRBD1
CDR3 DNA: TGTGCCAGCACTCGGACAGGGGGGATTGACGAAGCTTTCTTT
CDR3 protein: CASTRTGGIDEAFF

clone size: many
J gene: TRBJ2-3
V gene: TRBV20-1
D gene: NA
CDR3 DNA: TGCAGCAATACAGGGAGGTTATCCACAGATACGCAGTATTTT
CDR3 protein: CSNTGRLSTDTQYF

clone size: NA
J gene: TRBJ1-2
V gene: TRBV28
D gene: NA
CDR3 DNA: TGTGCCAGCAGCGGAAGCTATGGCTACACCTTC
CDR3 protein: CASSGSYGYTF

clone size: many
J gene: TRBJ2-3
V gene: TRBV5-1
D gene: NA
CDR3 DNA: TGCGCCAGCAGCTTGGGATATCAAACAAGAAACACAGATACGCAGTATTTT
CDR3 protein: CASSLGYQTRNTDTQYF

clone size: many
J gene: TRBJ2-3
V gene: TRBV6-1
D gene: NA
CDR3 DNA: TGTGCCAGCAGTGAATACGAAAGGGGGTCGGACACAGATACGCAGTATTTT
CDR3 protein: CASSEYERGSDTDTQYF

clone size: NA
J gene: TRBJ2-3
V gene: TRBV5-1
D gene: TRBD2
CDR3 DNA: TGCGCCAGCACCCTAGGGGAGGGTACAGATACGCAGTATTTT
CDR3 protein: CASTLGEGTDTQYF

clone size: many
J gene: TRBJ2-1
V gene: TRBV27
D gene: TRBD2
CDR3 DNA: TGTGCCAGCAGTTTTAGGACTAGCGGAGGTGGCGAGCAGTTCTTC
CDR3 protein: CASSFRTSGGGEQFF

clone size: few
J gene: TRBJ2-1
V gene: TRBV7-9
D gene: NA
CDR3 DNA: TGTGCCAGCAGCTTAGTGAGGGTCGGGGGTACGCCCAATGAGCAGTTCTTC
CDR3 protein: CASSLVRVGGTPNEQFF

clone size: NA
J gene: TRBJ1-1
V gene: TRBV10-3
D gene: NA
CDR3 DNA: TGTGCCATCAGTGCGGACTCAAAGGGAGAAGCTTTCTTT
CDR3 protein: CAISADSKGEAFF

clone size: many
J gene: TRBJ2-1
V gene: TRBV9
D gene: TRBD2
CDR3 DNA: TGTGCCAGCAGCGTAGCTAGCGGGAGGGGTAATGAGCAGTTCTTC
CDR3 protein: CASSVASGRGNEQFF